What follows are 26 T cell receptor beta chains derived from one specimen sequenced in a study of T cells in Graves' hyperthyroidism and ophthalmopathy. Amplification of TCR beta CDR3 regions was performed using RNA transcripts as template. HTBI primers were used for first-round RT-PCR of the TCR CDR3. TCRdb used MiXCR to reprocess the multiplex PCR reads, holding one entry per CDR3 protein. The data show around 490,000 distinct CDR3 sequences, approximately 20% seen once. The sequenced sample consisted of blood. The origin of the receptors is a man aged 40-55 years with Graves' ophthalmopathy.

The CDR3 DNA sequence: TGTGCCAGCAGGGGTACAGTCACAGATACGCAGTATTTT. As protein: CASRGTVTDTQYF. V is TRBV9 and J is TRBJ2-3; D is unresolved. The V gene lost 5 bases and the J gene lost 2 bases, with 9 bases spanning the gap. The CDR3 is made up of 13 amino acids. CDR1 is SGDLS, CDR2 YYNGEE, per germline.

The chain carries TRBV7-9 and TRBJ1-6; TRBD1 matches 7 bases. The CDR3 is 15 amino acids. With V trimmed by 5 bases and J by 7 bases, 8 bases remained unmatched. CDR1 is SEHNR and CDR2 is FQNEAQ in the germline V gene (reference sequence). The CDR3 protein is CASSIGTASNSPLHF. CDR3 bases: TGTGCCAGCAGCATCGGGACAGCCTCAAATTCACCCCTCCACTTT.

This clonotype was counted between two and nine times. The rearrangement joins TRBV6-2 or TRBV6-3 to TRBJ2-2; 7 bases map to TRBD2. The CDR3 is made up of 16 amino acids. Trimming at V came to 5 bases and at J to 2 bases, leaving 8 bases not matched to a gene. Germline V gives CDR1 MNHEY, CDR2 SVGEGT. The CDR3 coding sequence is TGTGCCAGCAGTCCGCTAGCGGTTCCAAACACCGGGGAGCTGTTTTTT. Its translation is CASSPLAVPNTGELFF.

The sample holds a few counts of this clonotype. This chain joins TRBV7-8 and TRBJ2-2; D unclear. This CDR3 is built from 12 residues. The ends were cut back, 7 bases at V and 3 bases at J, with 6 bases in the middle. Germline-derived CDR1 and CDR2 are SGHVS and FQNEAQ. The CDR3 DNA reads as TGTGCCAGCAATTTCGACACCGGGGAGCTGTTTTTT. Translation: CASNFDTGELFF.

The chain uses TRBV7-8 and TRBJ1-5; TRBD1 aligns across 7 bases. V trimming: 4 bases; J trimming: 4 bases; junction bases outside the gene matches: 7. Germline CDR1 is SGHVS and CDR2 is FQNEAQ. The CDR3 sequence is 15 residues long. The CDR3 DNA is TGTGCCAGCAGCTCCCACAGGGGCCCTAATCAGCCCCAGCATTTT. This translates into CASSSHRGPNQPQHF.

The chain combines TRBV28 with TRBJ2-1; 8 bases are a match to TRBD2. The V segment lost 6 bases and the J segment 5 bases; nucleotides outside the gene matches: 12. CDR3 length: 16 amino acids. Germline-derived CDR1 and CDR2 are MDHEN and SYDVKM. Written as DNA, the CDR3 is TGTGCCAGCAGCCCCCACCAGGGACTAGGTGACAATGAGCAGTTCTTC. It yields the protein CASSPHQGLGDNEQFF.

This clonotype was counted ten times or more. The chain has TRBV2 and TRBJ2-2; D is perhaps TRBD2 (5 bases). CDR1 SNHLY and CDR2 FYNNEI come from the germline V gene. The ends were cut back, 7 bases at V and 3 bases at J, with 12 bases in the middle. The CDR3 totals 14 residues. The CDR3 spells CASIRKGDTGELFF. The CDR3 DNA reads as TGTGCCAGCATTCGGAAGGGAGACACCGGGGAGCTGTTTTTT.

This clonotype was seen at least ten times. The gene calls are TRBV27 and TRBJ2-3; D gene ambiguous. CDR1 MNHEY and CDR2 SMNVEV come from the germline V gene (reference sequence). V dropped 5 bases and J dropped 2 bases, with 14 bases sitting between them. There are 15 residues in the CDR3. CDR3 loop: CASSKTPTPTDTQYF. The CDR3 coding sequence is TGTGCCAGCAGTAAAACGCCTACCCCCACAGATACGCAGTATTTT.

This clonotype was recorded at least ten times. The chain is built from TRBV9 and TRBJ2-1, with 9 bases matching TRBD2. The trim removed 1 base at V and 6 bases at J, leaving 5 bases unmatched. The CDR3 is 15 residues long. Germline V CDR1 and CDR2: SGDLS, YYNGEE. This chain's CDR3 is CASSVFGGGVNEQFF. The CDR3 DNA is TGTGCCAGCAGCGTATTTGGCGGGGGGGTCAATGAGCAGTTCTTC.

In its sample, this clonotype was seen many times. The chain links TRBV20-1 to TRBJ2-1; maybe TRBD2 (5 bases). The germline V gene encodes CDR1 DFQATT and CDR2 SNEGSKA (reference sequence). Between the trimmed V and J ends, which lost 0 bases and 4 bases, there was a span of 10 bases. The CDR3 extends over 14 amino acids. The CDR3, as DNA: TGCAGTGCTAGAGACCGGACTGCATACAATGAGCAGTTCTTC. As protein: CSARDRTAYNEQFF.

CDR3 DNA: TGTGCCAGCAGTTCACTAGCGGGAGATAAAGAGACCCAGTACTTC. It specifies CASSSLAGDKETQYF. The V call is TRBV11-2, the J call TRBJ2-5, with 11 bases fitting TRBD2. The CDR3 contains 15 residues. Germline trimming cut 6 bases from V and 3 bases from J; bases unmatched to any gene: 6. CDR1 and CDR2 (germline): SGHAT, FQNNGV.

For this clonotype: With a much larger clone just one base away, this may be a read error. The CDR3 nucleotides are TGTGCCAGCAGCCTATCAGGGCCAGATACGCAGTATTTT. Its protein product is CASSLSGPDTQYF. This chain joins TRBV7-3 and TRBJ2-3; tentatively, D is TRBD1 (5 bases). There are 13 residues in the CDR3. Germline V gives CDR1 SGHTA, CDR2 FQGTGA. Trimming took 5 bases from V and 4 from J, leaving 10 bases between them.

This clonotype has more than one count but fewer than ten. The chain links TRBV6-5 to TRBJ1-1; 8 nucleotides align to TRBD1. The germline gives CDR1 MNHEY, CDR2 SVGAGI. The CDR3 contains 16 residues. J gave up 1 base and V 2 bases, and 6 bases lay outside the gene matches. The CDR3 protein is CASSYTPGQANTEAFF. As DNA, the CDR3 is TGTGCCAGCAGTTACACTCCGGGACAGGCGAACACTGAAGCTTTCTTT.

This clonotype was detected many times. The rearrangement uses TRBV30 and TRBJ2-7, with unresolved D. This CDR3 contains 11 residues. Germline V lookup: CDR1 GTSNPN, CDR2 SVGIG (reference sequence). V was shortened by 2 bases and J by 0 bases, with 2 bases between the two germline ends. The DNA of the CDR3 is TGTGCCTGGAGTCCCTCCTACGAGCAGTACTTC. It translates to CAWSPSYEQYF.

Regarding this clonotype: A much larger clone lies a single base off, so this may be a read error. The CDR3 coding sequence is TGTGCCAGCAGTTACAGGAGCTCTGGAAACACCATAAATTTT. This encodes CASSYRSSGNTINF. The chain has TRBV12-3 or TRBV12-4 and TRBJ1-3, with TRBD1 as a possible D gene (5 bases). The CDR3 covers 14 residues.

The sample holds many counts of this clonotype. The rearrangement uses TRBV7-9 and TRBJ2-5; 10 bases align to TRBD2. CDR1 is SEHNR, CDR2 FQNEAQ, per germline (reference sequence). The V and J ends lost 8 bases and 5 bases, in that order; junction bases with no gene match: 20. This CDR3 comprises 18 residues. The CDR3 protein is CASEPPRRLAGVRETQYF. CDR3 DNA sequence: TGTGCCAGCGAGCCGCCCAGGAGGCTAGCGGGAGTACGGGAGACCCAGTACTTC.

This clonotype was picked up many times. The chain uses TRBV20-1 and TRBJ2-7; possibly TRBD1 for D (5 bases). This CDR3 region has 14 residues. Deletions cut 1 base from V and 5 bases from J, with 15 bases between. From germline, CDR1 is DFQATT and CDR2 SNEGSKA (reference sequence). CDR3 sequence reads: CSARGGGPSDEQYF. The CDR3 nucleotides are TGCAGTGCTAGAGGGGGCGGCCCCTCGGACGAGCAGTACTTC.

V gene TRBV3-1 combines with J gene TRBJ2-4; 14 positions agree with TRBD2. Unmatched junction bases numbered 5, after V lost 4 bases and J lost 0 bases. Germline V gene sequence: CDR1 LGHDT, CDR2 YNNKEL (reference sequence). This CDR3 is 18 amino acids long. In DNA, the CDR3 is TGTGCCAGCAGCCCCGGGACTAGCGGGGGTTTAGCCAAAAACATTCAGTACTTC. Amino acid sequence: CASSPGTSGGLAKNIQYF.

This clonotype appeared a few times. This rearrangement joins TRBV6-1 to TRBJ2-4; D might be TRBD2 (6 bases). Germline lookup yields CDR1 MNHNS and CDR2 SASEGT. The CDR3 contains 15 residues. Trimming removed 5 bases from V and 0 bases from J, with 11 bases in between. The CDR3 DNA reads as TGTGCCAGCAGTATGGGGGGACTAGCCAAAAACATTCAGTACTTC. Its translation is CASSMGGLAKNIQYF.

The chain combines TRBV29-1 with TRBJ1-1; 9 positions agree with TRBD1. The J segment lost 2 bases and the V segment lost 3 bases, leaving 7 bases of the junction unmatched. Germline V CDR1 and CDR2: SQVTM, ANQGSEA. CDR3 length equals 15 residues. This CDR3 reads CSVDWTGAFNTEAFF. CDR3 nucleotide sequence: TGCAGCGTTGATTGGACAGGGGCCTTTAACACTGAAGCTTTCTTT. The entire variable domain, with the rest obtained from reference TRBV29-1 and TRBJ1-1, is as follows: SAVISQKPSRDICQRGTSLTIQCQVDSQVTMMFWYRQQPGQSLTLIATANQGSEATYESGFVIDKFPISRPNLTFSTLTVSNMSPEDSSIYLCSVDWTGAFNTEAFFGQGTRLTVV.

The rearrangement links TRBV5-1 to TRBJ2-2; TRBD1 is a possible D gene (5 bases). V was pared by 5 bases and J by 5 bases, with 19 bases between. This CDR3 spans 16 amino acids. Germline CDR1 reads SGHRS; CDR2 reads YFSETQ. The CDR3 here is CASRLQGIGTTGELFF. The DNA of the CDR3 is TGCGCCAGCAGGTTGCAGGGTATAGGAACAACCGGGGAGCTGTTTTTT.

This clonotype has just a few counts. The V and J genes are TRBV7-2 and TRBJ2-1; 14 positions match TRBD2. This CDR3 spans 16 amino acids. The V gene's germline CDR1 is SGHTA and CDR2 FQGNSA. V shed 1 base, J shed 9 bases, and the junction held 5 bases outside the gene matches. The CDR3 DNA reads as TGTGCCAGCAGCTTAGGGGGGACTAGCGGGAGAGGTGAGCAGTTCTTC. It yields the protein CASSLGGTSGRGEQFF.

This clonotype was seen repeatedly, ten times or more. CDR3 region: CASIPRDSPYEQYF. In nucleotides, the CDR3 is TGTGCCAGCATCCCCCGGGATAGTCCCTACGAGCAGTACTTC. The V gene is TRBV11-2, the J gene TRBJ2-7, with D perhaps TRBD2 (5 bases). The CDR3 has 14 amino acids. Trimming took off 7 bases at V and 2 bases at J, with 15 bases between the two ends. Germline CDR1 is SGHAT and CDR2 is FQNNGV.

The J gene is TRBJ1-5, the V gene TRBV7-9, with a weak D call TRBD1 (5 bases). Germline-derived CDR1 and CDR2 are SEHNR and FQNEAQ (reference sequence). Trimming took off 1 base at V and 7 bases at J, with 11 bases between the two ends. The CDR3 covers 14 residues. CDR3 sequence reads: CASSLGQGEQPQHF. The CDR3 region has the DNA TGTGCCAGCAGCTTAGGGCAGGGCGAGCAGCCCCAGCATTTT.

A few counts support this clonotype. The chain carries TRBV27 and TRBJ2-2; tentative D call: TRBD2 (5 bases). Trimming removed 7 bases at V and 2 bases at J, with 11 bases between. The CDR3 has 14 residues. Germline CDR1 reads MNHEY; CDR2 reads SMNVEV (reference sequence). CDR3 DNA sequence: TGTGCCAGCAAGGAGCGGCCTAACACCGGGGAGCTGTTTTTT. It translates to CASKERPNTGELFF.

This clonotype was detected ten times or more. V usage is TRBV18 and J usage is TRBJ2-7; tentative D call: TRBD2 (5 bases). The V end lost 2 bases, the J end lost 3 bases, and 11 bases lay between the germline ends. In germline, CDR1 is KGHSH, CDR2 LQKENI. This CDR3 region has 14 residues. The CDR3 loop is CASSPFPGYYEQYF. CDR3 DNA: TGTGCCAGCTCACCATTTCCGGGATACTACGAGCAGTACTTC.